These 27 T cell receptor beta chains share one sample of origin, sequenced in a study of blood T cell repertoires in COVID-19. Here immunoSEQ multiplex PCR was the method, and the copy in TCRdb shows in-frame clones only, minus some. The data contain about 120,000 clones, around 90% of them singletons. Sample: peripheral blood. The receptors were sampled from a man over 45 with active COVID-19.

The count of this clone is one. CDR3 nucleotide sequence: TGTGCCAGCATCAAGACTAGCGGGACTCTCTACGAGCAGTACGTC. This codes for CASIKTSGTLYEQYV. The chain carries TRBV21-1 and TRBJ2-7; the table's D call, TRBD2, has no DNA check behind it. TRBV21-1 is termed a pseudogene. The CDR3 has 15 residues.

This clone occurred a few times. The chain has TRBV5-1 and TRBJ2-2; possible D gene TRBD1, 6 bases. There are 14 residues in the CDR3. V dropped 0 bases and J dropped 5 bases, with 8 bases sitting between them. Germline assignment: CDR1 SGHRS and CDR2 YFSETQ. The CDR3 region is CASSLAGQTGELFF. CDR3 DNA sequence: TGCGCCAGCAGCTTGGCCGGACAGACCGGGGAGCTGTTTTTT. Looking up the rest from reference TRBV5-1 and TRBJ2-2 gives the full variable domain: KAGVTQTPRYLIKTRGQQVTLSCSPISGHRSVSWYQQTPGQGLQFLFEYFSETQRNKGNFPGRFSGRQFSNSRSEMNVSTLELGDSALYLCASSLAGQTGELFFGEGSRLTVL.

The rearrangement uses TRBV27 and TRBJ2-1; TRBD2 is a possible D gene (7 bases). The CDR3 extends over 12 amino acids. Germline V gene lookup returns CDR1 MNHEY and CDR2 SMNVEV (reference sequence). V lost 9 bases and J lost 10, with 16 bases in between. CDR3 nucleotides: TGTGCCAGTTCCCGAGGGGGGGTCGAGCAGTTCTTC. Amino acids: CASSRGGVEQFF.

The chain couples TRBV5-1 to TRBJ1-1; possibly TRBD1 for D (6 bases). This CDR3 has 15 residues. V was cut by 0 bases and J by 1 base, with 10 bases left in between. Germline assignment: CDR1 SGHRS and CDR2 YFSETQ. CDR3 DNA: TGCGCCAGCAGCTTGGCTAACAGGGCGAACACTGAAGCTTTCTTT. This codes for CASSLANRANTEAFF.

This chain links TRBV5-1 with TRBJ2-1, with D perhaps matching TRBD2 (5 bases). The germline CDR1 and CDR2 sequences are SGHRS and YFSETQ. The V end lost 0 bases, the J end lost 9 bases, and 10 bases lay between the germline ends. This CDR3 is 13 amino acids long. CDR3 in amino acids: CASSLGLAGEQFF. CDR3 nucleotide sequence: TGCGCCAGCAGCTTGGGGCTAGCTGGTGAGCAGTTCTTC.

The CDR3 nucleotides are TGTGCCAGCAGCGCCGACAGGGGAACTAATGAAAAACTGTTTTTT. This codes for CASSADRGTNEKLFF. This chain uses TRBV5-4 with TRBJ1-4; 8 nucleotides line up with TRBD1. With V trimmed by 4 bases and J by 1 base, 3 bases remained unmatched. The germline V gene has CDR1 SGHNT and CDR2 YYREEE (reference sequence). This CDR3 comprises 15 residues.

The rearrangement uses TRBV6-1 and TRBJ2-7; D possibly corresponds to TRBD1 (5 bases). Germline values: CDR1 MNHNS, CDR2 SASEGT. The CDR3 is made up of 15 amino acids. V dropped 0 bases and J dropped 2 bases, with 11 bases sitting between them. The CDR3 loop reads CASSEAWTSPYEQYF. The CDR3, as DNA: TGTGCCAGCAGTGAAGCATGGACATCACCCTACGAGCAGTACTTC.

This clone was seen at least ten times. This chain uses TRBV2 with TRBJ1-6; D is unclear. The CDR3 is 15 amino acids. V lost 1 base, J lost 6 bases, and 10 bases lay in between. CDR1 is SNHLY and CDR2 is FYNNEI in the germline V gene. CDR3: CASSEDGTGNSPLHF. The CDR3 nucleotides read TGTGCCAGCAGTGAAGATGGCACGGGTAATTCACCCCTCCACTTT.

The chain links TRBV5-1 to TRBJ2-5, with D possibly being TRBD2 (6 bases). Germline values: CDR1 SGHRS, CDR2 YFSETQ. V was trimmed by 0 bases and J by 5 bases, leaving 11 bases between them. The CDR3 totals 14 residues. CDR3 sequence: CASSLVAGRETQYF. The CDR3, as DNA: TGCGCCAGCAGCTTGGTGGCAGGGAGGGAGACCCAGTACTTC.

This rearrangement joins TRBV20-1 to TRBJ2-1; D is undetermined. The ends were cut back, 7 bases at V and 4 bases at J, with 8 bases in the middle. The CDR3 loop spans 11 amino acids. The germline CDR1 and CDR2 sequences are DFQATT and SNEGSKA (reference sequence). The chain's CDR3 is CSVAEYNEQFF. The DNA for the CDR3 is TGCAGTGTCGCGGAATACAATGAGCAGTTCTTC.

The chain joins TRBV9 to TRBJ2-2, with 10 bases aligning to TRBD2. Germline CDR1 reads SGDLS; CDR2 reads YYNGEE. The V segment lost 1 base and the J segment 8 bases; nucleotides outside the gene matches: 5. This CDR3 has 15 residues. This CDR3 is CASSVTAGGPGELFF. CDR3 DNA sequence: TGTGCCAGCAGCGTAACAGCGGGGGGGCCTGGGGAGCTGTTTTTT.

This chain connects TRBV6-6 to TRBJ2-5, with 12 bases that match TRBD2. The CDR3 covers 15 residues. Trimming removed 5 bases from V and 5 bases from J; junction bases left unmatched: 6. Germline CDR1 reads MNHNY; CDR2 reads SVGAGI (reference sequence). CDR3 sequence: CASSPLAGGGETQYF. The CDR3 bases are TGTGCCAGCAGTCCACTAGCGGGGGGCGGGGAGACCCAGTACTTC.

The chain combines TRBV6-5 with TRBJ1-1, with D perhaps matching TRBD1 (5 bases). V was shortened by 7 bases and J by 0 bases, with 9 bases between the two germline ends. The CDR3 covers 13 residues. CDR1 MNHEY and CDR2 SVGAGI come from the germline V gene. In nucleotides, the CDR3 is TGTGCCAGCACCGGGGGGTTGAACACTGAAGCTTTCTTT. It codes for CASTGGLNTEAFF.

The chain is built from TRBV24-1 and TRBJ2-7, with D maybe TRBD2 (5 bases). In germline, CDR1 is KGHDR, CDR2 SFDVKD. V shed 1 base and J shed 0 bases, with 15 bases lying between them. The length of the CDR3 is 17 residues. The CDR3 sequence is CATSDFRTLLLSYEQYV. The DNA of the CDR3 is TGTGCCACCAGTGATTTTCGGACTTTACTTCTCTCCTACGAGCAGTACGTC.

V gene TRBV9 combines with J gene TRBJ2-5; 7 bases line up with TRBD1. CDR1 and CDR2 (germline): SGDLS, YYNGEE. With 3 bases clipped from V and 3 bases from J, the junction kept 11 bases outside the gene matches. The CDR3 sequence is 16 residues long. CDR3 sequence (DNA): TGTGCCAGCAGCGAAACCCCCGGGACAGTCGAAGAGACCCAGTACTTC. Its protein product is CASSETPGTVEETQYF.

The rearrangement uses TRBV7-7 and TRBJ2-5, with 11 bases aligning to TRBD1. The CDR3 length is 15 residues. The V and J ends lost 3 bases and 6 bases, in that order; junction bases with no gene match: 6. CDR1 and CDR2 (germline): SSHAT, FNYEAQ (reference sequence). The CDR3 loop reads CASSLPGQGDKTQYF. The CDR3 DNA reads TGTGCCAGCAGCTTGCCGGGACAGGGGGACAAGACCCAGTACTTC.

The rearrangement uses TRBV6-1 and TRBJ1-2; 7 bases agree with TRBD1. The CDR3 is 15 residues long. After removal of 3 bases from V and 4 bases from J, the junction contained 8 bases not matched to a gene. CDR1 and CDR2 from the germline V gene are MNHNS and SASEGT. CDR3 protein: CASSEQVGTAYGYTF. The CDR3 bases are TGTGCCAGCAGTGAGCAGGTCGGGACAGCCTATGGCTACACCTTC.

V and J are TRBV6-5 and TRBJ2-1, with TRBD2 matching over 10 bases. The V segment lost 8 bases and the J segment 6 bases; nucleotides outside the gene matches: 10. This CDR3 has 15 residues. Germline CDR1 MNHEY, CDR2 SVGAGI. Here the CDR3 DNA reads TGTGCCAGCGGCCCCGGGAGCGGGAGGGCCAATGAGCAGTTCTTC. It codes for CASGPGSGRANEQFF.

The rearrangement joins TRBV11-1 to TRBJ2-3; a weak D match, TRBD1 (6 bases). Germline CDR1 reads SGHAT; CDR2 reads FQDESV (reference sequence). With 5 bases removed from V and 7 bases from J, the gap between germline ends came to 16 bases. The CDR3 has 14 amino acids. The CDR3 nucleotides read TGTGCCAGCAGCCCCCAGGGGCGCGCAAATACGCAGTATTTT. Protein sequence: CASSPQGRANTQYF.

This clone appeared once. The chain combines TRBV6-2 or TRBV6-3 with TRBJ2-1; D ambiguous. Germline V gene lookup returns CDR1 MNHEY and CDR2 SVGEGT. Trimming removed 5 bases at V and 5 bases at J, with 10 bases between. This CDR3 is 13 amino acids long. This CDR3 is CASSPDMNNEQFF. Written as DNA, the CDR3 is TGTGCCAGCAGTCCCGACATGAACAATGAGCAGTTCTTC.

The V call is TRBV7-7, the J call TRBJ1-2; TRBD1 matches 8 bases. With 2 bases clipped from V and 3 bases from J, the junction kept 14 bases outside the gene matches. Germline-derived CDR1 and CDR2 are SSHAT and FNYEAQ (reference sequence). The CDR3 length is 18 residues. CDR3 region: CASSLSRGRGREHYGYTF. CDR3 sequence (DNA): TGTGCCAGCAGCTTATCTAGGGGCAGGGGGCGCGAACACTATGGCTACACCTTC.

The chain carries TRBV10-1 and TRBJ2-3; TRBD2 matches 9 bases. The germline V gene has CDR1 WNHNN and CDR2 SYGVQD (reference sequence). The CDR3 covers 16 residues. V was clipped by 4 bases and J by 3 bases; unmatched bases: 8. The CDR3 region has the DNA TGCGCCAGCAGTGGCGGGGCGGGAGGGGTGACAGATACGCAGTATTTT. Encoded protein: CASSGGAGGVTDTQYF.

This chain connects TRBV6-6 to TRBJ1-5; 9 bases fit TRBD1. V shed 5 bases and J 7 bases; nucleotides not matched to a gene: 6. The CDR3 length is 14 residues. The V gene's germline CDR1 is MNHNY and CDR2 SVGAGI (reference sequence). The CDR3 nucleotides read TGTGCCAGCAGTCTCACAGGGGGCCGACAGCCCCAGCATTTT. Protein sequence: CASSLTGGRQPQHF.

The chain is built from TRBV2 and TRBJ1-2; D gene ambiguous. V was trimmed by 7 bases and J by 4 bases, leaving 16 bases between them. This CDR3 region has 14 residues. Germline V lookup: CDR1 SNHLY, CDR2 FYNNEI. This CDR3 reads CASIGGILSYGYTF. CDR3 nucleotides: TGTGCCAGCATTGGCGGAATTCTTTCCTATGGCTACACCTTC.

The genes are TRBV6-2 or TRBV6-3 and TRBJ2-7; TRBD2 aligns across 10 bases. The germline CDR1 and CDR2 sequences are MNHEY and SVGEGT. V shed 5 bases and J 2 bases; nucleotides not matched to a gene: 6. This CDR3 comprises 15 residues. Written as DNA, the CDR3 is TGTGCCAGCAGTCGACCTAGCGGGGGTGCCTACGAGCAGTACTTC. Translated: CASSRPSGGAYEQYF.

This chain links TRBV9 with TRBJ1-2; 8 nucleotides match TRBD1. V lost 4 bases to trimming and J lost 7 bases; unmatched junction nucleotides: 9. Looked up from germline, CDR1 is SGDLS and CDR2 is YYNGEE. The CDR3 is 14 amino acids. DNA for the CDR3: TGTGCCAGCAGCAACGTCGGGACAGGCGGTGGCTACACCTTC. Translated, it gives CASSNVGTGGGYTF.

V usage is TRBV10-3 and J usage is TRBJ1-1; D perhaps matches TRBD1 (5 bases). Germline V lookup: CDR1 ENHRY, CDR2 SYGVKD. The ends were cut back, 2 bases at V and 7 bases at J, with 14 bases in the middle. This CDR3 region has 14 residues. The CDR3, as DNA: TGTGCCATCAGTGAGGAGGCGGGACGGTTTGAAGCTTTCTTT. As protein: CAISEEAGRFEAFF.